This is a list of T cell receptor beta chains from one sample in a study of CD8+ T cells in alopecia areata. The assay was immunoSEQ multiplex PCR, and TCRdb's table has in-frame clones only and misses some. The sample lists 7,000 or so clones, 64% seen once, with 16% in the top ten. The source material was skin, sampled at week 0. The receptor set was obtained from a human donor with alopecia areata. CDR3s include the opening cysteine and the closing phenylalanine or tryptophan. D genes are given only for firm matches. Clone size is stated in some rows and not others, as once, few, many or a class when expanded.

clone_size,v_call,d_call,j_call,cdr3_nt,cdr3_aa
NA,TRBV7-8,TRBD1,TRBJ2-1,TGTGCCAGCACTAAAGTCGACAGGGACGGGGAGCAGTTCTTC,CASTKVDRDGEQFF
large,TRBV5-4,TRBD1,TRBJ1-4,TGTGCCAGCAGAAAGGGACAGGGTGGAGAAAAACTGTTTTTT,CASRKGQGGEKLFF
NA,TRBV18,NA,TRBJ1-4,TGTGCCAGCTCACCCCTCCCATCCACAGCAACTAATGAAAAACTGTTTTTT,CASSPLPSTATNEKLFF
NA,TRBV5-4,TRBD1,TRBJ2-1,TGTGCCAGCAGCTTGTTAAACAGGGGCCACAATGAGCAGTTCTTC,CASSLLNRGHNEQFF
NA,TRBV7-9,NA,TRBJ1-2,TGTGCCAGCAGCTTAGCGTCGGCAGGAGGCTATGGCTACACCTTC,CASSLASAGGYGYTF
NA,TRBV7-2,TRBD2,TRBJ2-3,TGTGCCAGCAGCTTATCACTAGCGGGGACCACAGATACGCAGTATTTT,CASSLSLAGTTDTQYF
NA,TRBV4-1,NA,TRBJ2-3,TGCGCCAGCAGCCAAGATGGGGGGTTCACAGATACGCAGTATTTT,CASSQDGGFTDTQYF
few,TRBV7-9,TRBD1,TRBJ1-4,TGTGCCAGCAGCTTGACAGGGGGCGTATCTAATGAAAAACTGTTTTTT,CASSLTGGVSNEKLFF
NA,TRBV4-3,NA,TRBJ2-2,TGCGCCAGCAGCCAAGACTACAGACCATCGGAGGGGGAGCTGTTTTTT,CASSQDYRPSEGELFF
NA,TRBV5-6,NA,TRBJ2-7,TGTGCCAGCAGCTTTACCGGGTCCCGTTCGGAGCAGTACTTC,CASSFTGSRSEQYF
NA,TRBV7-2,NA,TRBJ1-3,TGTGCCAGCAGCTTAGTCCTGGGGGCTAGTATAGGAAACACCATATATTTT,CASSLVLGASIGNTIYF
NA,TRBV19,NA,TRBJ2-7,TGTGCCAGTAGTAAACTGGTAGGGAGCTCCTACGAGCAGTACTTC,CASSKLVGSSYEQYF
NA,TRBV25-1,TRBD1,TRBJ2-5,TGTGCCAGCAGTGAGGAGAGGGGGCGCGGAGAGACCCAGTACTTC,CASSEERGRGETQYF
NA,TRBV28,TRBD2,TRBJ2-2,TGTGCCAGCAGCCGGACTAGCGGGACCACCGGGGAGCTGTTTTTT,CASSRTSGTTGELFF
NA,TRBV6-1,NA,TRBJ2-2,TGTGCCAGCAGCAGGGAGAGTGGGGGTGCCGGGGAGCTGTTTTTT,CASSRESGGAGELFF
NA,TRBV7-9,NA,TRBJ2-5,TGTGCCAGCAAGACCGGACATAAGGCAGAGACCCAGTACTTC,CASKTGHKAETQYF